One sample yielded the 3 T cell receptor beta chains listed below, sequenced in a study of blood T cell repertoires in COVID-19. Assay used: immunoSEQ multiplex PCR; TCRdb lists only in-frame clones, some missing. The repertoire holds 200,000 to 250,000 clones, with 85% to 90% as singletons. Source material: peripheral blood. These receptors were collected from a woman aged 60-70 years with acute or convalescent COVID-19.

The J gene is TRBJ1-5, the V gene TRBV11-2; 9 bases align to TRBD1. The germline CDR1 and CDR2 sequences are SGHAT and FQNNGV. After removal of 5 bases from V and 5 bases from J, the junction contained 1 base not matched to a gene. CDR3 size: 13 residues. The DNA of the CDR3 is TGTGCCAGCAGCCGGGACAGGGATCAGCCCCAGCATTTT. It codes for CASSRDRDQPQHF.

This chain joins TRBV5-1 and TRBJ1-1; a possible D gene is TRBD1 (6 bases). CDR1 is SGHRS, CDR2 YFSETQ, per germline. V was clipped by 4 bases and J by 0 bases, with 10 bases between them. The CDR3 extends over 14 amino acids. CDR3 bases: TGCGCCAGCAGCGCCGGACAGATGAACACTGAAGCTTTCTTT. Protein: CASSAGQMNTEAFF.

The V call is TRBV7-9, the J call TRBJ2-7; 8 bases are shared with TRBD1. The CDR3 contains 15 residues. Germline V CDR1 and CDR2: SEHNR, FQNEAQ (reference sequence). With V trimmed by 5 bases and J by 1 base, 7 bases remained unmatched. The CDR3 region is CASSQQGVSSYEQYF. The CDR3 nucleotides read TGTGCCAGCAGCCAACAGGGGGTGTCGTCCTACGAGCAGTACTTC. The full variable domain, with the rest looked up from reference TRBV7-9 and TRBJ2-7, is DTGVSQNPRHKITKRGQNVTFRCDPISEHNRLYWYRQTLGQGPEFLTYFQNEAQLEKSRLLSDRFSAERPKGSFSTLEIQRTEQGDSAMYLCASSQQGVSSYEQYFGPGTRLTVT.